This T cell receptor (beta chain) comes out of a study of EBV T-cell therapy then PD-1 blockade in nasopharyngeal carcinoma. From germline, CDR1 is SGDLS and CDR2 YYNGEE. Trimming removed 4 bases at V and 1 base at J, with 16 bases between. The CDR3 is made up of 16 amino acids. On this clone itself: Its antigen is still unknown.

The sample's treatment: AdE1-LMPpoly-expanded autologous EBV-specific T-cell therapy followed by anti-PD-1 nivolumab. The table came from immunoSEQ multiplex PCR; TCRdb's copy has only in-frame clones and leaves some out. Here the sample spans 20,000 to 25,000 clones, 75% to 90% being singletons. The chain combines TRBV9 with TRBJ2-3, with D perhaps TRBD1 (6 bases). The clonotype comes from a man aged 35 to 55 with nasopharyngeal carcinoma. Sequencing was performed on CD8+ T cells from blood, taken at approximately day 62 from a patient whose treatment included autologous EBV-specific T cells and nivolumab. The CDR3 region has the DNA TGTGCCAGCAGCTTTAGGACAGATATCCGCACAGATACGCAGTATTTT. Its translation is CASSFRTDIRTDTQYF.